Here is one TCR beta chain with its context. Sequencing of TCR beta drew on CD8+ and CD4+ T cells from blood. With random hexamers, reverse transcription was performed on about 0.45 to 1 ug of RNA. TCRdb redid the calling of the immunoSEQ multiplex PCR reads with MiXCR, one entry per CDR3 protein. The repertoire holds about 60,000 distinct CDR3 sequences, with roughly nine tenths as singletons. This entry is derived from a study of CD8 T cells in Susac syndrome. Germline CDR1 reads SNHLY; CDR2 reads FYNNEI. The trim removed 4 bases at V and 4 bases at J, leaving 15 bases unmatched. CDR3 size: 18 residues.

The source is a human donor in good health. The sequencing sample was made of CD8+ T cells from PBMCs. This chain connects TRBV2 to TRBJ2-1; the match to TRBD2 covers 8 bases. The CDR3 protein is CASSVNLLGSGGYNEQFF. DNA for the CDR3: TGTGCCAGCAGTGTAAACCTACTAGGAAGCGGGGGTTACAATGAGCAGTTCTTC.